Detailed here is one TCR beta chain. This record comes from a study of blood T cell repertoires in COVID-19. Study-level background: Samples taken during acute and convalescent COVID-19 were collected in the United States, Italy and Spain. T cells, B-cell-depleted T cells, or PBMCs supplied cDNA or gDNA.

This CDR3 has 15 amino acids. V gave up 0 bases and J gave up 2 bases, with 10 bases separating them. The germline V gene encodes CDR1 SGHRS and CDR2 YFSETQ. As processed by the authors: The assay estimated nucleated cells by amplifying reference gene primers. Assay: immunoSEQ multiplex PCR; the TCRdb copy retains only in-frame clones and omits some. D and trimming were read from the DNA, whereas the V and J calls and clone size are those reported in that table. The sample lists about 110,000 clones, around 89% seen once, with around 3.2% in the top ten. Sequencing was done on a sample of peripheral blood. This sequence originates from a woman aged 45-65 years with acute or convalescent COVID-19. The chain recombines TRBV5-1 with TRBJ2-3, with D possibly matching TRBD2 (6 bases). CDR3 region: CASSLEGTATDTQYF. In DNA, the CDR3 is TGCGCCAGCAGCTTGGAGGGGACTGCCACAGATACGCAGTATTTT.